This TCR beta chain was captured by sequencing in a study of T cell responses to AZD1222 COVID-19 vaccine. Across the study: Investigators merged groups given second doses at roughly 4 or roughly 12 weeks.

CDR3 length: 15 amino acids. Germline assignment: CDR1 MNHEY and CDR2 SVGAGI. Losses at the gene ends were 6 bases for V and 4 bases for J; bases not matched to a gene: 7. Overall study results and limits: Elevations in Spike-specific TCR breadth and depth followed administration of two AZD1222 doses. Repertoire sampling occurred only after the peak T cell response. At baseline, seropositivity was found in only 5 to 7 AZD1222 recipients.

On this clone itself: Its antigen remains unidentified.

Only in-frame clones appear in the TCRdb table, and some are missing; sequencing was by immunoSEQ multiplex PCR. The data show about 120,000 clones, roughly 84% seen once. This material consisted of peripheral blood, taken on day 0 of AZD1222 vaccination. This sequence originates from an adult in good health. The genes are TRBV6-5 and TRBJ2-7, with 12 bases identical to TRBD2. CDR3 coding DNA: TGTGCCAGCAGGGACCGGACTAGCGGGATTTACGAGCAGTACTTC. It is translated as CASRDRTSGIYEQYF.